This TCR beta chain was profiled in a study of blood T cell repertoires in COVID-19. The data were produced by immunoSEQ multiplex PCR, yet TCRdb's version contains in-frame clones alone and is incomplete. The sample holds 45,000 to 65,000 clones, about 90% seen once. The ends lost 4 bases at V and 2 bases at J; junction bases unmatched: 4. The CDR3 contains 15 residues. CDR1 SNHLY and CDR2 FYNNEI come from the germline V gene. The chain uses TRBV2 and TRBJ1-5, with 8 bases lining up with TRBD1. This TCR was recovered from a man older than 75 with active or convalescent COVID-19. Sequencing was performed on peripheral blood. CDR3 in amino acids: CASSADRAGNQPQHF. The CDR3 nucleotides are TGTGCCAGCAGTGCGGACAGGGCTGGCAATCAGCCCCAGCATTTT.